This TCR beta chain stems from a study of blood T cells in healthy people across ages (dated by TCRdb to between 2014 and 2017). Notes on the research overall: Template switching captured roughly one uniquely barcoded TCR beta cDNA molecule per two T cells in model experiments. The study analyzed two additional independent replicas of 1 million unique cDNA reads from the same blood draw for two donors, one aged 18 to 30 and one aged 80 or older. Donors of different ages were randomly distributed across sequencing lanes to avoid experimental bias. To track age-related changes in TCR beta repertoire diversity, the study relied on deep sequencing normalized with unique cDNA molecular identifiers. The donors were split into four age groups: young (average around 16 years), middle-aged (about 40), aged (over 55) and long-lived (about 74). The paper's findings and limits, for the study overall: Because profiling used bulk unsorted PBMCs, naive and antigen-experienced compartments could not be compared conclusively. The CMV infection status of donors was not known, potentially confounding age-related changes in expanded clonotypes. Observed TCR beta diversity per million T cells fell roughly linearly with age, and a significant reduction was already apparent by age around 39. Observed TCR beta diversity correlated strongly with the percentage of naive T cells measured by flow cytometry. Total diversity estimates from one million sequenced T cells were considered lower bounds and underestimates. The long-lived group showed more naive CD4+ T cells, fewer expanded clones and increased TCR diversity than the aged group, suggesting age selection.

This clonotype was counted ten times or more. The clone's antigen remains unknown. Per-base quality was not reported, and no clone a single base away is much larger than it. Libraries came from 5' RACE. Sequencing was performed on an Illumina HiSeq 2500. A second about 6 to 11 cycle PCR used a sample-barcoded 5' primer and a J-beta primer mix. A unique molecular identifier was introduced onto each TCR beta cDNA molecule by a template-switch 5' adaptor carrying 12 random nucleotides. At least 2.5 million CDR3-containing paired-end reads were obtained from each sample. First-strand cDNA synthesis was performed from all RNA using the Mint cDNA synthesis kit, with priming by a TRBC-specific oligonucleotide. All cDNA was treated with uracil-DNA glycosylase and then went through a first 18-cycle PCR with the universal primers M1SS and BC2_uni_R. Per the authors' processing: For normalization, 1 million high-quality reads were randomly selected from each sample, with every read carrying a distinct molecular identifier. Instead of being binned into consensus sequences, reads with shared molecular identifiers were discarded. MiTCR, set to a Q25 quality threshold and the strictest error-elimination algorithm, was used for CDR3 identification, clonotype clustering and error correction. A nonparametric unseen species model using Euler transformation provided a lower-bound estimate of total TCR beta diversity. TCRdb trimmed the raw reads at Q25, called clones with MiXCR and kept productive beta chains. Entries are consolidated by CDR3 protein sequence, retaining the most common genes and DNA. The V and J calls follow TCRdb's processing rather than the paper's. The sample yields about 1 million distinct CDR3 sequences; less than 50% were counted once. Approximately 17% of the sample is held by the ten biggest clonotypes.

The germline V gene yields SGHTA for CDR1 and FQGNSA for CDR2. Deletion took 4 bases off V and 12 bases off J, with a span of 16 bases between the germline ends. From the cysteine up to the phenylalanine, the CDR3 has a length of 12 residues. Of the read, only the CDR3 DNA is kept; its 36 bases are in frame from base 1. The approximately 39 donors, aged about 6 to 90 years, were systemically healthy Caucasian individuals from Russia. Around 9.8 milliliters of peripheral blood were collected from each donor into EDTA-treated Vacutainer tubes. Ficoll-Paque density-gradient centrifugation was used to isolate PBMCs, with at least 7 million per sample. Trizol reagent was used to extract total RNA from PBMCs, with at least 6 micrograms per sample. For every donor, an aliquot of PBMCs went through flow cytometry to measure the percentages of naive CD45RAhigh/CD27high T cells.

The V and J segments used are TRBV7-2 and TRBJ2-7; the D segment cannot be called with confidence. Sequenced sample: blood. The TCR originated in a woman aged 55-70 years in good health. The nucleotide sequence reads TGTGCCAGCAGCTCCCCGGGTCTACCCCCGTACTTC. Its amino acids are CASSSPGLPPYF.